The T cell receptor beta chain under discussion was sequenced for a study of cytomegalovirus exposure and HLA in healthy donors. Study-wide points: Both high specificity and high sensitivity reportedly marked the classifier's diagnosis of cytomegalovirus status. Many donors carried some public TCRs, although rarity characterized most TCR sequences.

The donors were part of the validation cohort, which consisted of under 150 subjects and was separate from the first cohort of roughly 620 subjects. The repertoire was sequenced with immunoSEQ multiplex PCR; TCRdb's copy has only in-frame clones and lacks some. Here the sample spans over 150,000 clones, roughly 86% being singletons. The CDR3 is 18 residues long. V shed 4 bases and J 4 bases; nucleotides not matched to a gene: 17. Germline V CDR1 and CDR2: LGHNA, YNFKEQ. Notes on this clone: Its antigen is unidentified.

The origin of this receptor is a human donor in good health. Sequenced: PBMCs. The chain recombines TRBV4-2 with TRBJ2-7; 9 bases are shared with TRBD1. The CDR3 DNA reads TGTGCCAGCAGCCCAACCGGGACAGGGACCTTTCGTGGTTACGAGCAGTACTTC. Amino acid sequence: CASSPTGTGTFRGYEQYF.